The 8 T cell receptor beta chains in this list originate from one sample, sequenced in a study of CD4 T cells in relation to SARS-CoV-2 and coronaviruses. Measured with immunoSEQ multiplex PCR; TCRdb has only the in-frame clones, and not every one. This sample has 65,000 or so clones, with 85% to 90% found just once. CD4+ T cells from unexposed donors were obtained before the COVID-19 pandemic (2011-2018). Sequencing was performed on memory CD4+ T cells from PBMCs. These receptors all come from a human donor in good health.

J is TRBJ2-3 and V is TRBV7-9; no clear D gene. From germline, CDR1 is SEHNR and CDR2 FQNEAQ (reference sequence). V shed 4 bases and J shed 7 bases, with 12 bases lying between them. CDR3 length: 13 amino acids. This CDR3 is CASSSQAPYTQYF. The CDR3 coding sequence is TGTGCCAGCAGCTCCCAGGCCCCATATACGCAGTATTTT.

The genes are TRBV30 and TRBJ2-3; no clear D gene. This CDR3 contains 11 residues. Germline V gene data show CDR1 as GTSNPN and CDR2 as SVGIG (reference sequence). V lost 3 bases and J lost 3, with 4 bases in between. The CDR3 nucleotides are TGTGCCTGGAGGGGTACAGATACGCAGTATTTT. Translated, it gives CAWRGTDTQYF.

As for this clone: Other DNA sequences in this specimen translate into the identical CDR3. V and J are TRBV30 and TRBJ1-3, with D perhaps matching TRBD1 (6 bases). Trimming cost V 0 bases and J 1 base, with 7 bases left between them. This CDR3 contains 14 residues. Germline V gene sequence: CDR1 GTSNPN, CDR2 SVGIG (reference sequence). The CDR3 DNA reads as TGTGCCTGGAGTGTAGGGGGTTCTGGAAACACCATATATTTT. This sequence encodes CAWSVGGSGNTIYF.

V and J are TRBV20-1 and TRBJ2-1; D uncertain. V shed 1 base and J shed 13 bases, with 11 bases lying between them. The CDR3 consists of 11 residues. CDR1 and CDR2 (germline): DFQATT, SNEGSKA (reference sequence). CDR3 bases: TGCAGTGCTAGAGTTCGACTGTACCAGTTCTTC. This gives the protein CSARVRLYQFF.

The chain has TRBV9 and TRBJ2-7, with D unclear. Germline V gene data show CDR1 as SGDLS and CDR2 as YYNGEE. The ends were cut back, 3 bases at V and 0 bases at J, with 10 bases in the middle. CDR3 length: 14 amino acids. CDR3 nucleotide sequence: TGTGCCAGCAGCGCACACCCAGACTCCTACGAGCAGTACTTC. It encodes CASSAHPDSYEQYF. Full variable domain (outside the CDR3, taken from reference TRBV9 and TRBJ2-7): DSGVTQTPKHLITATGQRVTLRCSPRSGDLSVYWYQQSLDQGLQFLIQYYNGEERAKGNILERFSAQQFPDLHSELNLSSLELGDSALYFCASSAHPDSYEQYFGPGTRLTVT.

The chain links TRBV5-1 to TRBJ2-2; the match to TRBD2 covers 8 bases. V shed 0 bases, J shed 7 bases, and the junction held 8 bases outside the gene matches. CDR1 and CDR2 from the germline V gene are SGHRS and YFSETQ. This CDR3 has 16 residues. The CDR3 sequence: CASSLVGTRTIGELFF. CDR3 in DNA: TGCGCCAGCAGCTTGGTCGGGACTAGAACGATCGGGGAGCTGTTTTTT.

This sequence joins TRBV7-3 and TRBJ1-3; possibly TRBD1 for D (6 bases). This CDR3 has 15 amino acids. V lost 5 bases and J lost 0, with 11 bases in between. Germline values: CDR1 SGHTA, CDR2 FQGTGA. The CDR3 spells CASSPQGTSGNTIYF. Written as DNA, the CDR3 is TGTGCCAGCAGCCCCCAGGGGACCTCTGGAAACACCATATATTTT.

Comment on this clone: Other DNA sequences of this sample code for an identical CDR3. The chain employs TRBV18 and TRBJ2-7; 9 bases line up with TRBD1. The trim removed 2 bases at V and 2 bases at J, leaving 1 base unmatched. Germline V gene sequence: CDR1 KGHSH, CDR2 LQKENI. The CDR3 sequence is 14 residues long. CDR3 nucleotide sequence: TGTGCCAGCTCACCAGGGACAGGGACCTACGAGCAGTACTTC. Amino acids: CASSPGTGTYEQYF.